This TCR beta chain originates from a study of T cell repertoires in cytomegalovirus infection. Study as a whole: Indicated by public TCR beta signatures were CMV infection and matching HLA type.

The CDR3 sequence is 13 residues long. V dropped 5 bases and J dropped 1; count of bases not matched to a gene: 4. Germline CDR1 and CDR2: SQVTM and ANQGSEA. Study-wide findings and caveats: The cumulative frequency of public TCR beta families distinguished individuals who carried CMV together with the relevant HLA. Across the ex vivo response, the dominant clonotypes were HLA-C-restricted CMV-specific TCR beta clonotypes.

Each CDR3 protein is one row after TCRdb ran MiXCR on the reads. Of almost 550,000 distinct CDR3 sequences in the sample, approximately 17% are singletons; the top ten hold 20% to 30%. This clonotype appeared many times. What it binds is not known. The sample was CD8+ T cells from PBMCs. This receptor was identified in a human donor in good health (CMV status not recorded). Some clones in this sample may be carry-over from other donors' samples. V is TRBV29-1 and J is TRBJ2-7; TRBD2 matches 8 bases. The DNA of the CDR3 is TGCAGCGTTCGGACTAGCAGTTCCTACGAGCAGTACTTC. Its translation is CSVRTSSSYEQYF.